This TCR beta chain was profiled in a study of Ad26.COV2.S vaccination and SARS-CoV-2 variants. Overall study results and limits: Researchers reported similar non-spike TCR breadth in vaccine and placebo recipients.

Profiling relied on immunoSEQ multiplex PCR, and the TCRdb table lists in-frame clones only, not all of them. The sample lists 300,000 to 350,000 clones, under 90% occurring once. On this clone: What it recognizes is unknown.

Treatment reported: roughly 18 received Ad26.COV2.S at low or high dose, single or two shots; about 5 received placebo; per-sample allocation not given. Sampling was performed 63 days after the first vaccine or placebo injection. CDR3 length equals 15 residues. Germline CDR1 is MNHEY and CDR2 is SVGAGI. Germline trimming cut 6 bases from V and 4 bases from J; bases unmatched to any gene: 5. The J gene is TRBJ1-4, the V gene TRBV6-5, with 10 bases that match TRBD1. This TCR derives from a person aged 18-65 years who received the Ad26.COV2.S COVID-19 vaccine or a placebo. Sequencing was performed on peripheral blood, taken in a trial of Ad26.COV2.S vaccine versus placebo. In DNA, the CDR3 is TGTGCCAGCAGACTAGGACAGGGGGGTAATGAAAAACTGTTTTTT. This translates into CASRLGQGGNEKLFF.